This TCR beta chain was sequenced during a study of radiotherapy plus CTLA-4 blockade in lung cancer. Whole-study results and caveats: Among blood TCR repertoires after radiotherapy plus ipilimumab, tumor-derived clones expanded. It was early blood T cell clone dynamics, with interferon-beta, that reportedly best predicted response.

The method was immunoSEQ multiplex PCR; TCRdb's version includes in-frame clones alone and lacks a portion of them. The sample has approximately 52,000 clones, roughly 77% seen once. This CDR3 is built from 17 residues. V shed 7 bases and J shed 1 base, with 22 bases lying between them. The germline V gene has CDR1 LNHDA and CDR2 SQIVND (reference sequence). With respect to this clone: Its target is not known.

The chain is built from TRBV19 and TRBJ1-1, with D possibly matching TRBD1 (5 bases). The receptor was isolated from a human donor with non-small cell lung cancer who had a complete response to radiotherapy plus ipilimumab. The sequences come from peripheral blood, collected from a patient treated with radiotherapy plus ipilimumab. In nucleotides, the CDR3 is TGTGCCAGTAAGACATTTAGGGGAGGAACGAAGAACACTGAAGCTTTCTTT. It yields the protein CASKTFRGGTKNTEAFF.